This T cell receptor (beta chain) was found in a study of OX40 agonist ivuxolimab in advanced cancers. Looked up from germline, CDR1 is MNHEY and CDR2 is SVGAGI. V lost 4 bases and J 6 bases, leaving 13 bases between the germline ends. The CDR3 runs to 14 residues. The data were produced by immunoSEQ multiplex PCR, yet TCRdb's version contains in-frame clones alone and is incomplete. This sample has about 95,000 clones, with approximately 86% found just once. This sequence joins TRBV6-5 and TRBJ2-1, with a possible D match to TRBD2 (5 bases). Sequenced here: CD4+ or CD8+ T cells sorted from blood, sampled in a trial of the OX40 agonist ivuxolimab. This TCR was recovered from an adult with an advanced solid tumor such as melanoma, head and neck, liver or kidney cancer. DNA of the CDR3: TGTGCCAGCAGTTTGACGGGGAGAGGCAATGAGCAGTTCTTC. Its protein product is CASSLTGRGNEQFF.